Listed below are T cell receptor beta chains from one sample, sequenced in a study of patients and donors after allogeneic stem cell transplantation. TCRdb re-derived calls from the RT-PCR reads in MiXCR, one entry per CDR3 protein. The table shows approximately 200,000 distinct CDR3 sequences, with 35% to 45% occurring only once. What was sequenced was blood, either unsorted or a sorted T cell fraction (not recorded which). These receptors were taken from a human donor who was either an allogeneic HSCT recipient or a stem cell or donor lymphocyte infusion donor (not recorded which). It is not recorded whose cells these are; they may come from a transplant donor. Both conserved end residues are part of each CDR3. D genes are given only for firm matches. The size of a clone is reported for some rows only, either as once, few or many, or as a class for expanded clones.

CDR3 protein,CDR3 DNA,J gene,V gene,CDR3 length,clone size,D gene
CSVRGLMNTEAFF,TGCAGCGTTCGGGGGTTAATGAACACTGAAGCTTTCTTT,TRBJ1-1,TRBV29-1,13,few,-
CASSLVGSNTEAFF,TGCGCCAGCAGCTTGGTGGGTTCCAACACTGAAGCTTTCTTT,TRBJ1-1,TRBV5-1,14,-,-
CASSFRPRGDTQYF,TGTGCCAGCAGTTTCCGTCCTCGGGGTGATACGCAGTATTTT,TRBJ2-3,TRBV12-3/TRBV12-4,14,few,-
CSVGRGFINTEAFF,TGCAGCGTCGGCAGGGGCTTCATCAACACTGAAGCTTTCTTT,TRBJ1-1,TRBV29-1,14,many,-
CASSKGDEQYF,TGTGCCAGCTCAAAGGGCGACGAGCAGTACTTC,TRBJ2-7,TRBV18,11,-,-
CAISETRPEYVGLPQHF,TGTGCCATCAGTGAGACCAGGCCAGAGTACGTAGGTCTGCCCCAGCATTTT,TRBJ1-5,TRBV10-3,17,few,-
CASSSMGQFYGYTF,TGTGCCAGCAGCTCAATGGGACAGTTCTATGGCTACACCTTC,TRBJ1-2,TRBV11-2,14,once,TRBD1
CSVEDAAGWDIGTDTQYF,TGCAGCGTTGAAGATGCCGCGGGGTGGGACATTGGGACAGATACGCAGTATTTT,TRBJ2-3,TRBV29-1,18,few,-
CSARDSGQGNSPLHF,TGCAGTGCTAGAGATTCAGGACAGGGGAACTCACCCCTCCACTTT,TRBJ1-6,TRBV20-1,15,few,TRBD1
CASSYVTGDTQYF,TGTGCCAGCAGTTACGTGACAGGAGATACGCAGTATTTT,TRBJ2-3,TRBV6-6,13,-,-
CASREAYNSPLHF,TGCGCCAGCAGAGAGGCCTATAATTCACCCCTCCACTTT,TRBJ1-6,TRBV5-1,13,-,-
CASSPPRTSFNEQFF,TGTGCCAGCAGTCCCCCCCGGACTAGTTTCAATGAGCAGTTCTTC,TRBJ2-1,TRBV28,15,-,TRBD2
CASSAEGNQPQHF,TGTGCCAGCAGCGCCGAGGGTAATCAGCCCCAGCATTTT,TRBJ1-5,TRBV7-2,13,-,-
CASSHGLNRGQGIQYF,TGTGCCAGCAGTCACGGTTTGAACAGGGGGCAAGGCATTCAGTACTTC,TRBJ2-4,TRBV28,16,-,TRBD1
CASRNVAGPDRAFF,TGTGCCAGCAGGAACGTCGCGGGGCCCGATAGAGCTTTCTTT,TRBJ1-1,TRBV5-5,14,-,-
CASSYAPPNEKLFF,TGTGCCAGCAGTTATGCCCCTCCCAATGAAAAACTGTTTTTT,TRBJ1-4,TRBV6-6,14,-,-
CARATTGLSTDTQYF,TGTGCCAGGGCGACGACAGGGTTGAGCACAGATACGCAGTATTTT,TRBJ2-3,TRBV6-5,15,once,TRBD1
CASGRGNSNQPQHF,TGTGCCAGCGGACGGGGAAATAGCAATCAGCCCCAGCATTTT,TRBJ1-5,TRBV6-5,14,-,-
CASSSGDQPQHF,TGTGCCAGCAGCTCGGGGGATCAGCCCCAGCATTTT,TRBJ1-5,TRBV12-3/TRBV12-4,12,few,-
CASSLNANEKLFF,TGTGCCAGCAGCTTAAACGCTAATGAAAAACTGTTTTTT,TRBJ1-4,TRBV7-9,13,-,-
CASSEPSDRGSTEAFF,TGTGCCAGCAGTGAACCCTCCGACAGGGGATCCACTGAAGCTTTCTTT,TRBJ1-1,TRBV2,16,-,TRBD1
CASSPLAYRQETQYF,TGTGCCAGCAGTCCTCTAGCGTATCGGCAAGAGACCCAGTACTTC,TRBJ2-5,TRBV6-6,15,once,-
CASSLAGGGRLYNEQFF,TGTGCCAGCAGTTTAGCCGGGGGGGGCAGGTTATACAATGAGCAGTTCTTC,TRBJ2-1,TRBV12-3/TRBV12-4,17,-,TRBD2
CASSLYGGEPQHF,TGCGCCAGCAGCTTGTACGGGGGCGAGCCCCAGCATTTT,TRBJ1-5,TRBV5-1,13,-,-
CATTDRAWRETQYF,TGTGCCACCACGGACAGGGCTTGGCGAGAGACCCAGTACTTC,TRBJ2-5,TRBV7-2,14,-,TRBD1
CASSPGGSRSYNEQFF,TGTGCCAGCAGCCCCGGTGGATCCCGCTCCTACAATGAGCAGTTCTTC,TRBJ2-1,TRBV3-1,16,once,-
CSVEPGLSGGYTF,TGCAGCGTCGAACCGGGACTGTCGGGTGGCTACACCTTC,TRBJ1-2,TRBV29-1,13,-,-
CASSLRLPPYEQYF,TGTGCCAGCAGTTTACGGCTTCCGCCCTACGAGCAGTACTTC,TRBJ2-7,TRBV27,14,-,-
CASSDDRGSSYEQYF,TGTGCCAGCAGTGACGACAGGGGGAGCTCCTACGAGCAGTACTTC,TRBJ2-7,TRBV2,15,-,TRBD1